One T cell receptor (beta chain) is described in this entry. Its antigen remains unidentified. The data derive from a study of identical twins. Germline CDR1 is SGHDN and CDR2 is FVKESK. The CDR3 is 16 amino acids. V was pared by 1 base and J by 0 bases, with 11 bases between. Study-wide points: For cord blood, abundant beta clonotypes had fewer insertions, unlike memory repertoires, which showed none. Weaker excess twin sharing was observed in beta out-of-frame sequences. Models underpredicted monozygotic twin sharing of out-of-frame TCR alpha.

The authors used template switching to add a universal primer site and gave cDNA unique molecular identifiers. MiXCR, run by TCRdb on the 5' RACE reads, gives a single entry per CDR3 protein. Of 200,000 to 250,000 distinct CDR3 sequences listed, roughly 7% were seen once; the top ten hold around 3.4%. The same sample was also studied in work on yellow fever vaccine responses in identical twins.

The sequenced material came from memory (CD45RO+) T cells sorted from blood. This sequence originates from a woman between 18 and 29 years old in good health. The V call is TRBV14, the J call TRBJ2-3; D is uncertain. Here the CDR3 reads CASSQGSTFSTDTQYF. CDR3 nucleotides: TGTGCCAGCAGCCAAGGGTCTACCTTTAGCACAGATACGCAGTATTTT.